This is a list of T cell receptor beta chains from one sample in a study of T cell repertoires in cytomegalovirus infection. TCRdb re-called the reads through MiXCR, storing one row per CDR3 protein. The table has roughly 570,000 distinct CDR3 sequences, about 40% seen once; the top ten hold about half. The antigens for these receptors are not known. Sample: cultured PBMCs, taken from culture after CMV antigen stimulation. All receptors come from a human donor in good health (CMV status not recorded). Some clones in this sample may be carry-over from other donors' samples. Both conserved end residues are part of each CDR3. A D gene is named only where the DNA matches it firmly. Part of the rows lack a size; the others show once, few, many or a class for expanded clones.

clone size	V gene	J gene	D gene	CDR3 protein	CDR3 DNA
NA	TRBV7-2	TRBJ2-3	TRBD2	CASSLSASGPQYF	TGTGCCAGCAGCTTATCAGCTAGCGGGCCGCAGTATTTT
few	TRBV4-2	TRBJ2-5	TRBD2	CASSQGSGGPQETQYF	TGTGCCAGCAGCCAAGGAAGCGGGGGGCCCCAAGAGACCCAGTACTTC
NA	TRBV19	TRBJ1-1	TRBD1	CASRHRGQGEAFF	TGTGCCAGTAGACACAGGGGGCAGGGTGAAGCTTTCTTT
NA	TRBV6-1	TRBJ2-5	NA	CASSDEGVRTQYF	TGTGCCAGCAGTGACGAGGGGGTCCGCACCCAGTACTTC
NA	TRBV5-4	TRBJ1-1	NA	CASSWSLGNTEAFF	TGTGCCAGCAGCTGGTCCTTAGGGAACACTGAAGCTTTCTTT
NA	TRBV6-8	TRBJ2-7	NA	CASRPTVSYEQYF	TGTGCCAGCCGACCAACAGTATCCTACGAGCAGTACTTC
NA	TRBV18	TRBJ1-1	NA	CASSERGNTEAFF	TGTGCCAGCTCAGAACGGGGTAACACTGAAGCTTTCTTT
many	TRBV7-2	TRBJ2-3	NA	CASSFTDLFTDTQYF	TGTGCCAGCAGCTTTACGGACCTCTTCACAGATACGCAGTATTTT
NA	TRBV19	TRBJ2-2	TRBD2	CASSMGLAGDGELFF	TGTGCCAGTAGTATGGGACTAGCGGGAGACGGGGAGCTGTTTTTT
NA	TRBV20-1	TRBJ2-7	NA	CSARDLALTGLSYEQYF	TGCAGTGCTAGAGATCTTGCCCTGACAGGCCTCTCCTACGAGCAGTACTTC